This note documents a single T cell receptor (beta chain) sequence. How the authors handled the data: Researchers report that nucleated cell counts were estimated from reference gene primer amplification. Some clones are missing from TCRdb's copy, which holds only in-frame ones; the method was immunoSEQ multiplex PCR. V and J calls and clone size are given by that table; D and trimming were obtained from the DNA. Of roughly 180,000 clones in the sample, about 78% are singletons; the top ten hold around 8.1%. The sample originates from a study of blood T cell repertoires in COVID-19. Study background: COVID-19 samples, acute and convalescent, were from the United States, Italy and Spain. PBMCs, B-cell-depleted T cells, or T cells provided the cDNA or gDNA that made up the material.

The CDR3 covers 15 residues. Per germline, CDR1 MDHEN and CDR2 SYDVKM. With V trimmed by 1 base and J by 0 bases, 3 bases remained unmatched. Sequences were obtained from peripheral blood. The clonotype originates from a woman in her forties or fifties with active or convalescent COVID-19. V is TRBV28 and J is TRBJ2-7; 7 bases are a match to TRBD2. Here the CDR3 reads CASSLLGGSSYEQYF. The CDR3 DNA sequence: TGTGCCAGCAGTTTATTGGGCGGGAGCTCCTACGAGCAGTACTTC. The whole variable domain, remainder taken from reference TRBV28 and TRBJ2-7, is DVKVTQSSRYLVKRTGEKVFLECVQDMDHENMFWYRQDPGLGLRLIYFSYDVKMKEKGDIPEGYSVSREKKERFSLILESASTNQTSMYLCASSLLGGSSYEQYFGPGTRLTVT.